This T cell receptor (beta chain) was found in a study of shared clonotypes between healthy human individuals. V gave up 8 bases and J gave up 2 bases; unmatched junction bases: 19. The CDR3 extends over 20 amino acids. CDR1 and CDR2 (germline): MDHEN, SYDVKM. Study-wide findings and caveats: A few donors had around 5.5% of their naive CD4 clonotypes in common.

Naive CD8 cells lacked CD45RO and underwent positive selection for CCR7, leaving out terminally differentiated effector memory CD45RA+ cells. All the donors were Caucasian adults who lived in Nashville, Tennessee. In regard to this clone: Its antigen is undetermined.

Sequencing used immunoSEQ multiplex PCR; TCRdb keeps in-frame clones, though not all of them. The sample contains about 2.1 million clones, around 93% of which appear only once. This TCR derives from a man in his late teens or twenties in good health. Some clones in this sample may be carry-over from other donors' samples. The chain uses TRBV28 and TRBJ2-3, with TRBD2 matching over 13 bases. Sequences were obtained from naive CD8+ T cells from PBMCs. The CDR3 loop is CASPRKVPGLAGEATDTQYF. Written as DNA, the CDR3 is TGTGCCAGCCCACGGAAGGTACCAGGACTAGCGGGAGAGGCCACAGATACGCAGTATTTT.